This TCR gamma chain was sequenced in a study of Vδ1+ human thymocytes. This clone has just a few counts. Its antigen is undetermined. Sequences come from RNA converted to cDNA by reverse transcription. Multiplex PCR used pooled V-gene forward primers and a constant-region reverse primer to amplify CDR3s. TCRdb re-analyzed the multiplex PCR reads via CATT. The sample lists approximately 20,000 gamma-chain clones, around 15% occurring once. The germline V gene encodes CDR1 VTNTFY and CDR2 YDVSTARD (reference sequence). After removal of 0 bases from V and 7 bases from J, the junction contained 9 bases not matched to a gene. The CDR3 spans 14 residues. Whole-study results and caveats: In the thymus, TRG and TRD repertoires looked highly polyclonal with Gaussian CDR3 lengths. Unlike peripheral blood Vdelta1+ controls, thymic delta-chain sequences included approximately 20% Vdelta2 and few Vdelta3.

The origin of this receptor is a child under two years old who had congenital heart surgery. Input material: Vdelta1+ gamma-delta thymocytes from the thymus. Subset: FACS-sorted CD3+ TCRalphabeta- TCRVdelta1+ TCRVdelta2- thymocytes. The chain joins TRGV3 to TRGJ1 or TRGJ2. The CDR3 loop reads CATWDRRAVYKKLF. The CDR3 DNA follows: TGTGCCACCTGGGACAGGCGGGCCGTATATAAGAAACTCTTT.